The source of this TCR beta chain is a study of shared clonotypes between healthy human individuals (dated by TCRdb to between 2020 and 2021). With regard to the full study: A couple of women and three men aged 18 to 49 years were included in the cohort. For each donor, three plates each were used for CD4 naive and CD4 memory, two plates were used for CD8 naive, and one plate was used for CD8 memory. The study deeply sequenced blood TCR repertoires of five healthy adults to estimate repertoire size and the extent of clonotype sharing between individuals. Different laboratories and diverse techniques were used to prepare libraries and sequence TCR repertoires, to increase sequencing depth and limit assay-specific biases. Per donor, leukapheresis produced somewhere between about 0.9 and 9.5 billion PBMCs. What the study reported, not specific to this receptor: Sharing across four donors was observed for approximately 5% of naive CD4, 3% to 3.5% of naive CD8, 2% to 2.5% of memory CD4, and around 0.4% of memory CD8 clonotypes. Because the study included only a small number of donors, the genetic and exposure-history diversity represented was limited. Pairwise subsampling led to the expectation that sequencing depth would affect the degree of clonotype sharing among donors. Sampling was restricted to blood, and TCR repertoires in tissues likely differ from the TCR repertoires found in blood. Higher generation probabilities were observed for clonotypes shared by all four sorted-subset donors than for non-shared clonotypes. Larger estimated clonotype richness was generally found for naive subsets than for memory subsets. Incomplete sequencing was indicated by rarefaction of sorted-subset datasets, despite the large sequencing depth.

A single count supports this clone. Its antigen is not yet known. No quality values exist for individual bases; no much larger clone is one base distant. In the same sample, other DNA sequences code for this CDR3. The donors were healthy, HIV-negative adults who had no recently reported acute infections or vaccinations. All donors were Caucasian adults living in Nashville, Tennessee, USA. CD4+ T cells were enriched by magnetic negative selection; naive cells were then positively selected on CD45RA, and the negative fraction formed the memory subset. Blood was collected by leukapheresis, and PBMCs were isolated by Ficoll-Histopaque density gradient centrifugation and then cryopreserved in liquid nitrogen vapor phase. Analytical flow cytometry was used to check the purity and quantity of every magnetically sorted T cell population. Genomic DNA was isolated from every sorted fraction and measured by UV absorbance on a Nanodrop 2000c.

Using the deep immunoSEQ assay, multiplex PCR amplified TCR CDR3 regions from genomic DNA. Extracted genomic DNA from each cell subset was spread evenly across all wells of several immunoSEQ 96-well plates, with each plate serving as a replicate. For sorted subsets, 200 ng of genomic DNA, equivalent to 25,000 to 35,000 T cell genomes, went into each replicate PCR. The purified libraries were quantified using a Qubit 3.0 fluorometer, sized with a Bioanalyzer 2100, and then quantified again using the KAPA Library Quantification kit. Every immunoSEQ 96-well plate was sequenced on a separate single-read 150-cycle Illumina NextSeq 550 flow cell. Per the source publication's procedure: Because only junctional sequences without quality scores were contained in the immunoSEQ output, filtering matching that applied to full-length reads could not be performed. To assign V/J genes and CDR3, sequences were annotated using PyIR, a Python wrapper for IgBLAST v1.9, with IMGT germline references. Reads were filtered out if the reads had weak V/J assignments (E-value above 1e-6), no CDR3, stop codons, out-of-frame junctions, or ambiguous translated residues. V3J clonotypes were defined by identical inferred V gene, J gene, and CDR3 amino acid sequence. The percentage overlap between two repertoires was calculated by dividing the number of shared unique clonotypes by the size of the smaller repertoire. Repertoire richness was assessed with RTK rarefaction, the Chao1 estimator, and Recon v2.1 estimates of unobserved clonotypes. Generation probabilities for all TCRbeta clonotypes obtained by the gDNA method from a handful of donors were computed using OLGA. The source is immuneACCESS, and TCRdb retained only in-frame sequences with V and J called. Part of the clones is not carried over; for the studies checked, unresolved V genes explain less than half of this, and the remainder is unexplained. From that table come the V and J calls and clone size; the DNA was used to work out D and trimming. For this sample there are some 2.4 million clones; roughly 93% appear just once. Around 0.4% of the sample goes to the ten largest clones.

The sequencing input was naive CD4+ T cells from PBMCs. The cell subset or site label corresponds to: CD45RA+ positively selected. The TCR comes from a man between 18 and 29 years old in good health. Some clones in this sample may be carry-over from other donors' samples.

The sequence in DNA is TGTGCCAGCTCACCACCGGGCAACACCGGGGAGCTGTTTTTT. Its translation reads: CASSPPGNTGELFF. The chain was built from TRBV18 and TRBJ2-2, with the D gene too uncertain to name. CDR1 and CDR2, per the germline V gene, are KGHSH and LQKENI. Including cysteine and phenylalanine, the CDR3 has 14 amino acids. Left in the record is the CDR3 DNA by itself, 42 bases read in frame from the first base. The junction carries 4 bases between V and J, which are trimmed by 0 bases and 2 bases respectively.